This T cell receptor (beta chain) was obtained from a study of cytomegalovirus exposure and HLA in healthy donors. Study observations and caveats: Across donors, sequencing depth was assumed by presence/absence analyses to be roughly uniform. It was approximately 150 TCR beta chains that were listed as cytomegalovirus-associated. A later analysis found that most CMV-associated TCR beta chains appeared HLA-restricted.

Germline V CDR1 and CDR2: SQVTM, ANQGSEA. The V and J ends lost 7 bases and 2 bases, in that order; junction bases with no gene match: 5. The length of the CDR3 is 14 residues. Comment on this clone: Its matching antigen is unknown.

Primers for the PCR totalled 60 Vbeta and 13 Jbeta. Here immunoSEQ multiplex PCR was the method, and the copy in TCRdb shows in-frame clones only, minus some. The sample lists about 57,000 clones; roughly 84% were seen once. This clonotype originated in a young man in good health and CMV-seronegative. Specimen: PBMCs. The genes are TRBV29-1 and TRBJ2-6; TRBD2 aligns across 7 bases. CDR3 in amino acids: CSAVGGTGANVLTF. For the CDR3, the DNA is TGCAGCGCCGTCGGGGGGACTGGGGCCAACGTCCTGACTTTC.